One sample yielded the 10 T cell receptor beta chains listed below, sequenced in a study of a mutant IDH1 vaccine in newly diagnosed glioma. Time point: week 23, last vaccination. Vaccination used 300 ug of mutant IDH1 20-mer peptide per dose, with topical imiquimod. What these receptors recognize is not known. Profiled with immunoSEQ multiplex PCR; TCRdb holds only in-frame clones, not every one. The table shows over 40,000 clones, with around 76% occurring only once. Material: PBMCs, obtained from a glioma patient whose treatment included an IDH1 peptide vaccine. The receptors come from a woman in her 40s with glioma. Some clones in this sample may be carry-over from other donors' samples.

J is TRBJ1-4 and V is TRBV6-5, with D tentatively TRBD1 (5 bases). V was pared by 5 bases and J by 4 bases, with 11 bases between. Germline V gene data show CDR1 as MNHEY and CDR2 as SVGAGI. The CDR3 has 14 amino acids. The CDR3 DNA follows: TGTGCCAGCAGTCATAGGAGGGGTAATGAAAAACTGTTTTTT. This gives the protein CASSHRRGNEKLFF.

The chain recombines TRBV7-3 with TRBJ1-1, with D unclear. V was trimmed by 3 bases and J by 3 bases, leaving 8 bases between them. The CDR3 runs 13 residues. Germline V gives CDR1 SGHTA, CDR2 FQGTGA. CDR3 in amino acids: CASSLGDYTEAFF. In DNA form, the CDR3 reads TGTGCCAGCAGCTTGGGAGACTACACTGAAGCTTTCTTT. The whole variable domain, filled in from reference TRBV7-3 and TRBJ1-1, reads GAGVSQTPSNKVTEKGKYVELRCDPISGHTALYWYRQSLGQGPEFLIYFQGTGAADDSGLPNDRFFAVRPEGSVSTLKIQRTERGDSAVYLCASSLGDYTEAFFGQGTRLTVV.

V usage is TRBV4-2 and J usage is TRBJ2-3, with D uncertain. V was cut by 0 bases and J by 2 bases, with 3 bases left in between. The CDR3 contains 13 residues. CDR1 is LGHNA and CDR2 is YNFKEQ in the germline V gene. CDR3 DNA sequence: TGTGCCAGCAGCCAAGATATCACAGATACGCAGTATTTT. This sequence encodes CASSQDITDTQYF.

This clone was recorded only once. CDR3 loop: CASSLTGSNTGELFF. The CDR3 region has the DNA TGTGCCAGCAGCTTGACAGGGTCGAACACCGGGGAGCTGTTTTTT. V usage is TRBV5-5 and J usage is TRBJ2-2; possible D gene TRBD1, 6 bases. Trimming removed 1 base at V and 0 bases at J, with 7 bases between. Germline CDR1 is SGHKS and CDR2 is YYEKEE (reference sequence). This CDR3 spans 15 amino acids. Complete variable domain (other parts from reference TRBV5-5 and TRBJ2-2): DAGVTQSPTHLIKTRGQQVTLRCSPISGHKSVSWYQQVLGQGPQFIFQYYEKEERGRGNFPDRFSARQFPNYSSELNVNALLLGDSALYLCASSLTGSNTGELFFGEGSRLTVL.

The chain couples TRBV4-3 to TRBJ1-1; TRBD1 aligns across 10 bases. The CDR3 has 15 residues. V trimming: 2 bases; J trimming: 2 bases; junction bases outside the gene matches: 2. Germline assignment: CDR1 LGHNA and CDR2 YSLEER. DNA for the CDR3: TGCGCCAGCAGCCAAAGACAGGGGGCTAACACTGAAGCTTTCTTT. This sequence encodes CASSQRQGANTEAFF.

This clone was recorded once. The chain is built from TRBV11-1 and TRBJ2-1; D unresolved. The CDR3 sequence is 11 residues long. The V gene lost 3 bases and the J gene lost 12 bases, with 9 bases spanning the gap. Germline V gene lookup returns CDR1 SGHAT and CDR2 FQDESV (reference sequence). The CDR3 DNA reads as TGTGCCAGCAGCTTCTTGGAGACGCAGTTCTTC. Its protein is CASSFLETQFF.

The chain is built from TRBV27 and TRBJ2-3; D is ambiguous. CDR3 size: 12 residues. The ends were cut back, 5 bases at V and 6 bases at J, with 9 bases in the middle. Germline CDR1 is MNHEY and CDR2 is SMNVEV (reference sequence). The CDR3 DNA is TGTGCCAGCAGTCGTTATGGGGATACGCAGTATTTT. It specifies CASSRYGDTQYF.

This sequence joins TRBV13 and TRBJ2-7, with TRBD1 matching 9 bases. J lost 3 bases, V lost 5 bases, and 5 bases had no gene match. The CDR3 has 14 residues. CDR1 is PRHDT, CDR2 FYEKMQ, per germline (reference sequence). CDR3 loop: CASSPGDRDYEQYF. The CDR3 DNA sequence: TGTGCCAGCAGCCCCGGGGACAGGGACTACGAGCAGTACTTC.

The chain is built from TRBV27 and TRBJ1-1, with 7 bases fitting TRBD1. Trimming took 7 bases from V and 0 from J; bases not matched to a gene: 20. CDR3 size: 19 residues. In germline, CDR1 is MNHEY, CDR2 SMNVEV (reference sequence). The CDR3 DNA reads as TGTGCCAGCATCACCAGGGTGCGAGGGGGCTTAATCATGAACACTGAAGCTTTCTTT. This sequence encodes CASITRVRGGLIMNTEAFF.

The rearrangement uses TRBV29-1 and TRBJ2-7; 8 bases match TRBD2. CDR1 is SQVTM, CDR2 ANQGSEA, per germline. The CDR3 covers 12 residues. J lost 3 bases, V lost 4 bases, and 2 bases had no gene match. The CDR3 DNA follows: TGCAGCGTTGGCGGGGGGAACTACGAGCAGTACTTC. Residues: CSVGGGNYEQYF.